The rows below give T cell receptor beta chains drawn from one sample of a study of cytomegalovirus exposure and HLA in healthy donors. Method: immunoSEQ multiplex PCR; TCRdb's copy keeps in-frame clones and lacks some. This listing includes approximately 120,000 clones. The sequencing sample was made of PBMCs. These receptors originate from a man between 18 and 35 years old in good health and CMV-seronegative. Each CDR3 is given with its conserved first and last residue. Fields, in order: D gene, J gene, V gene, CDR3 protein, CDR3 DNA. D genes are given only for firm matches.

-	TRBJ1-3	TRBV19	CASSVLSGNTIYF	TGTGCCAGTAGTGTCCTCTCTGGAAACACCATATATTTT
-	TRBJ1-2	TRBV7-9	CASSLANPRGYTF	TGTGCCAGCAGCTTAGCGAATCCGCGTGGCTACACCTTC
-	TRBJ2-5	TRBV5-6	CASSHRILRGTQYF	TGTGCCAGCAGCCATAGGATACTAAGAGGGACCCAGTACTTC
TRBD2	TRBJ2-2	TRBV9	CASSVALAGGGGELFF	TGTGCCAGCAGCGTAGCTTTGGCGGGAGGTGGCGGGGAGCTGTTTTTT
TRBD1	TRBJ1-2	TRBV2	CASSAGTGGSGYTF	TGTGCCAGCAGCGCCGGGACAGGGGGCTCTGGCTACACCTTC
-	TRBJ1-2	TRBV6-1	CASSERDRIYGYTF	TGTGCCAGCAGTGAAAGAGACAGAATCTATGGCTACACCTTC
-	TRBJ1-4	TRBV7-9	CASSLERGRTTNEKLFF	TGTGCCAGCAGCTTAGAAAGGGGAAGAACAACTAATGAAAAACTGTTTTTT
-	TRBJ2-4	TRBV4-1	CASSQESRVAKNIQYF	TGCGCCAGCAGCCAAGAAAGTCGAGTAGCCAAAAACATTCAGTACTTC
TRBD1	TRBJ2-7	TRBV27	CASLSSRDRGVYEQYF	TGTGCCAGCTTATCTTCCCGGGACAGGGGCGTCTACGAGCAGTACTTC
TRBD2	TRBJ2-1	TRBV5-1	CASSPRLAGAYNEQFF	TGCGCCAGCAGCCCGAGACTAGCGGGAGCCTACAATGAGCAGTTCTTC
TRBD1	TRBJ1-5	TRBV27	CASSPQDRGQFPPQHF	TGTGCCAGCAGCCCGCAGGACAGGGGGCAATTTCCGCCCCAGCATTTT
-	TRBJ2-3	TRBV15	CATSTKIRVPGETPDTQYF	TGTGCCACCAGCACCAAGATCCGGGTTCCGGGGGAGACGCCAGATACGCAGTATTTT
TRBD2	TRBJ2-7	TRBV28	CASSYGTSGSYEQYF	TGTGCCAGCAGTTATGGGACTAGCGGTTCCTACGAGCAGTACTTC
-	TRBJ2-1	TRBV6-5	CASSYSRASEDNEQFF	TGTGCCAGCAGTTACTCTAGGGCTAGCGAGGACAATGAGCAGTTCTTC
-	TRBJ2-3	TRBV7-2	CASSLSFTDTQYF	TGTGCCAGCAGCTTGAGCTTCACAGATACGCAGTATTTT
TRBD1	TRBJ1-4	TRBV5-5	CASSDLDRKLFF	TGTGCCAGCAGCGATCTGGACAGGAAACTGTTTTTT
-	TRBJ2-1	TRBV7-6	CASSLAGGRYYNEQFF	TGTGCCAGCAGCTTAGCGGGGGGAAGGTACTACAATGAGCAGTTCTTC
TRBD2	TRBJ2-3	TRBV5-6	CASSSGLPTDTQYF	TGTGCCAGCAGCTCGGGACTACCCACAGATACGCAGTATTTT
TRBD1	TRBJ1-2	TRBV2	CASSERGLDYGYTF	TGTGCCAGCAGTGAGAGGGGGCTAGACTATGGCTACACCTTC
TRBD1	TRBJ2-5	TRBV4-1	CASSQAGQEETQYF	TGCGCCAGCAGCCAAGCGGGACAGGAAGAGACCCAGTACTTC
-	TRBJ2-1	TRBV7-2	CASSLSLVNYNEQFF	TGTGCCAGCAGCTTATCCTTAGTGAACTACAATGAGCAGTTCTTC
-	TRBJ1-4	TRBV2	CASSFRLDEKLFF	TGTGCCAGCAGCTTCCGGCTAGATGAAAAACTGTTTTTT
-	TRBJ2-1	TRBV27	CASTLRGSYNEQFF	TGTGCCAGCACCCTCCGGGGTTCCTACAATGAGCAGTTCTTC
-	TRBJ1-5	TRBV27	CASSLQGRNQPQHF	TGTGCCAGCAGTCTCCAGGGGCGCAATCAGCCCCAGCATTTT
-	TRBJ2-7	TRBV20-1	CSARVSSEQYF	TGCAGTGCTAGAGTATCGTCGGAGCAGTACTTC
-	TRBJ1-6	TRBV7-9	CASSLARQGNSPLHF	TGTGCCAGCAGCTTAGCCAGGCAGGGAAATTCACCCCTCCACTTT
TRBD1	TRBJ1-1	TRBV29-1	CSINRGSTEAFF	TGCAGCATAAACAGGGGGAGCACTGAAGCTTTCTTT
-	TRBJ1-2	TRBV6-1	CASSEIGQGPYGYTF	TGTGCCAGCAGTGAAATAGGGCAGGGCCCCTATGGCTACACCTTC
TRBD1	TRBJ1-5	TRBV15	CATSSPWGQGFQPQHF	TGTGCCACCAGCAGCCCGTGGGGACAGGGATTTCAGCCCCAGCATTTT
TRBD2	TRBJ2-3	TRBV29-1	CSVEEGLAGGRDTQYF	TGCAGCGTTGAAGAGGGACTAGCGGGGGGGCGAGATACGCAGTATTTT
-	TRBJ2-7	TRBV9	CASSVASSSYEQYF	TGTGCCAGCAGCGTAGCCTCTTCCTCCTACGAGCAGTACTTC
-	TRBJ1-3	TRBV19	CASSRNAGNTIYF	TGTGCCAGTAGTCGTAATGCTGGAAACACCATATATTTT
-	TRBJ2-3	TRBV18	CASSPSTQDTQYF	TGTGCCAGCTCACCAAGTACACAGGATACGCAGTATTTT
-	TRBJ1-6	TRBV30	CAWSRDNSPLHF	TGTGCCTGGAGCCGCGATAATTCACCCCTCCACTTT
-	TRBJ2-3	TRBV5-1	CASSLGLDTQYF	TGCGCCAGCAGCTTGGGGCTAGATACGCAGTATTTT
-	TRBJ2-7	TRBV28	CASSPPGFSRYEQYF	TGTGCCAGCAGTCCCCCCGGGTTTAGTCGTTACGAGCAGTACTTC
TRBD1	TRBJ2-7	TRBV5-1	CASSLEAQGAGEQYF	TGCGCCAGCAGCTTGGAGGCTCAGGGGGCAGGCGAGCAGTACTTC
TRBD1	TRBJ1-1	TRBV11-2	CASSTAGQVLEAFF	TGTGCCAGCAGCACCGCGGGACAGGTGCTTGAAGCTTTCTTT
-	TRBJ1-1	TRBV7-6	CASSLWATEAFF	TGTGCCAGCAGCTTATGGGCAACTGAAGCTTTCTTT
TRBD1	TRBJ1-2	TRBV30	CAWSFDRGLHGYTF	TGTGCCTGGAGTTTCGACAGGGGGCTTCATGGCTACACCTTC
TRBD1	TRBJ1-6	TRBV5-1	CASSTTGTGHNSPLHF	TGCGCCAGCAGCACTACCGGGACAGGGCATAATTCACCCCTCCACTTT
-	TRBJ1-1	TRBV30	CALESGEWNTEAFF	TGTGCCTTGGAATCAGGGGAGTGGAACACTGAAGCTTTCTTT
-	TRBJ2-3	TRBV10-1	CASSETQGWGDTQYF	TGCGCCAGCAGTGAGACGCAGGGGTGGGGAGATACGCAGTATTTT
TRBD2	TRBJ2-1	TRBV6-6	CASSYTAGDSYNEQFF	TGTGCCAGCAGTTACACGGCGGGAGACTCCTACAATGAGCAGTTCTTC
-	TRBJ1-1	TRBV9	CASSVDPGLNTEAFF	TGTGCCAGCAGCGTAGATCCAGGGCTGAACACTGAAGCTTTCTTT
TRBD2	TRBJ2-7	TRBV5-1	CASSPRTSGYEQYF	TGCGCCAGCAGCCCCAGGACTAGCGGATACGAGCAGTACTTC
-	TRBJ2-3	TRBV6-1	CASSVEVADTQYF	TGTGCCAGCAGTGTAGAGGTTGCAGATACGCAGTATTTT
-	TRBJ1-5	TRBV6-6	CASSYSVGRADQPQHF	TGTGCCAGCAGTTACTCTGTTGGCAGGGCCGACCAGCCCCAGCATTTT
TRBD1	TRBJ2-3	TRBV9	CASSPHQRQGFTDTQYF	TGTGCCAGCAGCCCGCACCAGAGACAGGGGTTCACAGATACGCAGTATTTT
-	TRBJ2-6	TRBV27	CASSLLGAGANVLTF	TGTGCCAGCAGTTTATTAGGGGCGGGGGCCAACGTCCTGACTTTC
TRBD2	TRBJ2-7	TRBV4-2	CASSPQVGGGSYEQYF	TGTGCCAGCAGCCCCCAGGTGGGCGGGGGATCCTACGAGCAGTACTTC
TRBD1	TRBJ1-2	TRBV28	CASSSRQGFGSYGYTF	TGTGCCAGCAGTTCCAGACAGGGGTTTGGATCATATGGCTACACCTTC
TRBD2	TRBJ2-5	TRBV7-9	CASSWTSGRAETQYF	TGTGCCAGCAGCTGGACTAGCGGGAGGGCGGAGACCCAGTACTTC
TRBD2	TRBJ2-3	TRBV29-1	CSVSSGRPDTQYF	TGCAGCGTGTCAAGCGGGAGGCCAGATACGCAGTATTTT
-	TRBJ1-4	TRBV25-1	CASSETAGVRLFF	TGTGCCAGCAGTGAAACGGCAGGCGTTCGCCTGTTTTTT
TRBD1	TRBJ2-7	TRBV5-4	CASSLALGQGTYEQYF	TGTGCCAGCAGCTTGGCCTTGGGACAGGGTACCTACGAGCAGTACTTC